Only a few counts were recorded for the clone carrying this T cell receptor beta chain. This same CDR3 is encoded by further DNA sequences in the sample. Those who participated ranged in age from about 18 to 89 years and resided in about two dozen US areas. Symptom resolution, clearance, or two negative PCRs marked donors in Cohort 3 as recovered. In the authors' methods: Reference gene primer amplification in the assay estimated nucleated cell counts. The method was immunoSEQ multiplex PCR; TCRdb's version includes in-frame clones alone and lacks a portion of them. From that table come the V and J calls and clone size; the DNA was used to work out D and trimming. The sample yields a few hundred thousand clones, approximately 90% seen once. This entry comes from a study of blood T cell repertoires in COVID-19. Study details: Spain, Italy and the United States supplied samples that represented acute and convalescent COVID-19.

Germline lookup yields CDR1 LNHDA and CDR2 SQIVND (reference sequence). V was shortened by 3 bases and J by 0 bases, with 7 bases between the two germline ends. The CDR3 is 14 amino acids. The specimen was PBMCs or T cells enriched from blood (not recorded which). The sequence was obtained from a woman aged 45-65 years who had recovered from COVID-19. The chain employs TRBV19 and TRBJ2-3; tentative D call: TRBD2 (6 bases). For the CDR3, the DNA is TGTGCCAGTAGTATCGGGGGAAGCACAGATACGCAGTATTTT. This sequence encodes CASSIGGSTDTQYF.